The 20 T cell receptor beta chains reported below all come from one sample, sequenced in a study of graft-versus-host responses after intestinal transplantation. Generated by immunoSEQ multiplex PCR, the TCRdb table keeps only in-frame clones and is missing some. Of tens of thousands of clones in the sample, about 95% were seen once. No cognate antigen is known for these TCRs. The sample in question was unstimulated CD4+ T cells sorted from spleen or lymph node cells, obtained before transplant. The receptors were sampled from a human donor who was the organ donor for an intestinal transplant.

The chain's CDR3 is CASSPDRGNTEAFF. The DNA for the CDR3 is TGCGCCAGCAGCCCCGACAGGGGGAACACTGAAGCTTTCTTT. The chain uses TRBV5-1 and TRBJ1-1, with 8 bases that match TRBD1. V lost 4 bases to trimming and J lost 1 base; unmatched junction nucleotides: 3. This CDR3 contains 14 residues. Germline loops: CDR1 SGHRS, CDR2 YFSETQ.

This rearrangement joins TRBV18 to TRBJ2-2; no clear D gene. V was trimmed by 1 base and J by 1 base, leaving 10 bases between them. CDR1 is KGHSH, CDR2 LQKENI, per germline. CDR3 length equals 16 residues. CDR3 nucleotide sequence: TGTGCCAGCTCACCACTAGATGCACTGAACACCGGGGAGCTGTTTTTT. Residues: CASSPLDALNTGELFF.

CDR3 sequence: CASSRRQDSNQPQHF. CDR3 coding DNA: TGTGCCAGCAGCCGGAGGCAGGATAGCAATCAGCCCCAGCATTTT. The genes are TRBV28 and TRBJ1-5, with D uncertain. V was shortened by 6 bases and J by 0 bases, with 12 bases between the two germline ends. This CDR3 is built from 15 residues. The germline gives CDR1 MDHEN, CDR2 SYDVKM. Drawing the rest from reference TRBV28 and TRBJ1-5, the complete variable domain is DVKVTQSSRYLVKRTGEKVFLECVQDMDHENMFWYRQDPGLGLRLIYFSYDVKMKEKGDIPEGYSVSREKKERFSLILESASTNQTSMYLCASSRRQDSNQPQHFGDGTRLSIL.

This sequence joins TRBV7-9 and TRBJ1-1; D is unclear. This CDR3 spans 11 amino acids. Trimming removed 8 bases at V and 2 bases at J, with 6 bases between. The germline gives CDR1 SEHNR, CDR2 FQNEAQ (reference sequence). The chain's CDR3 is CASGLNTEAFF. The CDR3 DNA reads as TGTGCCAGCGGCCTAAACACTGAAGCTTTCTTT.

The rearrangement joins TRBV27 to TRBJ1-1; tentative D call: TRBD1 (6 bases). The germline V and J ends were trimmed by 7 bases and 1 base, with 13 bases remaining between them. The CDR3 covers 14 residues. The germline CDR1 and CDR2 sequences are MNHEY and SMNVEV (reference sequence). The CDR3 bases are TGTGCCAGCAACCCGGGACAAAGGAACACTGAAGCTTTCTTT. Translating it yields CASNPGQRNTEAFF.

The chain links TRBV19 to TRBJ1-2; no definite D call. Germline V lookup: CDR1 LNHDA, CDR2 SQIVND (reference sequence). The CDR3 is 14 amino acids. V lost 6 bases and J lost 0, with 11 bases in between. The CDR3 reads CASSPAGSNYGYTF. The CDR3 region has the DNA TGTGCCAGTAGCCCTGCAGGCTCTAACTATGGCTACACCTTC.

The rearrangement uses TRBV19 and TRBJ1-1; D gene uncertain. The CDR3 length is 13 residues. V shed 7 bases and J shed 1 base, with 10 bases lying between them. Per the germline V gene, CDR1 is LNHDA and CDR2 is SQIVND (reference sequence). As DNA, the CDR3 is TGTGCCAGTATAAGGAAAAAGAACACTGAAGCTTTCTTT. Translation gives CASIRKKNTEAFF.

V is TRBV7-2 and J is TRBJ1-3; D ambiguous. Germline V gene lookup returns CDR1 SGHTA and CDR2 FQGNSA. CDR3 length equals 17 residues. V was pared by 5 bases and J by 0 bases, with 17 bases between. The CDR3 protein is CASSPHARQFSGNTIYF. In DNA form, the CDR3 reads TGTGCCAGCAGCCCGCACGCCCGCCAGTTCTCTGGAAACACCATATATTTT. Filled out from reference TRBV7-2 and TRBJ1-3, the complete variable domain reads GAGVSQSPSNKVTEKGKDVELRCDPISGHTALYWYRQSLGQGLEFLIYFQGNSAPDKSGLPSDRFSAERTGGSVSTLTIQRTQQEDSAVYLCASSPHARQFSGNTIYFGEGSWLTVV.

The chain is built from TRBV28 and TRBJ2-3; D might be TRBD1 (5 bases). V lost 2 bases to trimming and J lost 1 base, with 10 bases between them. The CDR3 has 15 residues. CDR1 and CDR2 from the germline V gene are MDHEN and SYDVKM. CDR3 in DNA: TGTGCCAGCAGTTTACCACAGGTTCGCACAGATACGCAGTATTTT. Translating gives CASSLPQVRTDTQYF.

V is TRBV19 and J is TRBJ2-1; 8 bases are shared with TRBD2. CDR1 LNHDA and CDR2 SQIVND come from the germline V gene (reference sequence). This CDR3 is 17 amino acids long. Trimming removed 5 bases from V and 0 bases from J; junction bases left unmatched: 9. CDR3 sequence reads: CASSPPLAGRSYNEQFF. CDR3 nucleotides: TGTGCCAGTAGTCCTCCCTTAGCGGGGCGCTCCTACAATGAGCAGTTCTTC.

This CDR3 is CASSLDRRGNTIYF. For the CDR3, the DNA is TGTGCCAGCAGCTTGGACCGCCGAGGGAACACCATATATTTT. V gene TRBV5-5 combines with J gene TRBJ1-3; D gene uncertain. Trimming took off 0 bases at V and 7 bases at J, with 11 bases between the two ends. The CDR3 loop spans 14 amino acids. Germline values: CDR1 SGHKS, CDR2 YYEKEE (reference sequence).

The rearrangement links TRBV11-2 to TRBJ2-5; TRBD1 is a possible D gene (5 bases). The CDR3 has 13 residues. Trimming left V 6 bases short and J 2 bases short, with 10 bases between. Germline V lookup: CDR1 SGHAT, CDR2 FQNNGV. The DNA for the CDR3 is TGTGCCAGCAGGGGGCAAGGGCAAGAGACCCAGTACTTC. Protein sequence: CASRGQGQETQYF.

The V and J genes are TRBV11-3 and TRBJ2-3; unclear D gene. The V gene lost 3 bases and the J gene lost 0 bases, with 4 bases spanning the gap. Germline V gene sequence: CDR1 SGHNT, CDR2 YENEEA. The CDR3 covers 13 residues. CDR3 nucleotide sequence: TGTGCCAGCAGCTTGGACAGCACAGATACGCAGTATTTT. Encoded protein: CASSLDSTDTQYF.

The J gene is TRBJ2-7, the V gene TRBV10-3, with 10 bases that match TRBD2. The CDR3 covers 15 residues. Germline trimming cut 0 bases from V and 3 bases from J; bases unmatched to any gene: 2. The germline V gene has CDR1 ENHRY and CDR2 SYGVKD. The CDR3 region has the DNA TGTGCCATCAGTGAGTCAATAGCGGGGGGCTACGAGCAGTACTTC. This codes for CAISESIAGGYEQYF.

This chain links TRBV19 with TRBJ1-1; D call uncertain. Trimming pared 5 bases from V and 5 bases from J, leaving 12 bases between. The CDR3 contains 13 residues. Germline lookup yields CDR1 LNHDA and CDR2 SQIVND (reference sequence). The CDR3 sequence: CASSQNLGTEAFF. The CDR3 bases are TGTGCCAGTAGTCAGAATTTGGGGACTGAAGCTTTCTTT.

This chain uses TRBV7-9 with TRBJ2-3, with 10 bases matching TRBD2. J gave up 1 base and V 10 bases, and 8 bases lay outside the gene matches. The germline CDR1 and CDR2 sequences are SEHNR and FQNEAQ (reference sequence). This CDR3 has 15 amino acids. For the CDR3, the DNA is TGTGCCATTACAACCGGGACTAGCGGCACAGATACGCAGTATTTT. Translation: CAITTGTSGTDTQYF.

The rearrangement uses TRBV6-5 and TRBJ2-3; tentative D call: TRBD1 (6 bases). The CDR3 sequence is 15 residues long. In germline, CDR1 is MNHEY, CDR2 SVGAGI. V lost 4 bases, J lost 4 bases, and 15 bases lay in between. This CDR3 is CASSWTEDGADTQYF. The CDR3 DNA reads as TGTGCCAGCAGTTGGACAGAAGACGGCGCAGATACGCAGTATTTT.

This chain uses TRBV4-3 with TRBJ2-3, with TRBD2 matching 9 bases. V lost 0 bases and J lost 2; bases outside the gene matches: 6. CDR1 LGHNA and CDR2 YSLEER come from the germline V gene. The CDR3 length is 17 residues. The CDR3 here is CASSQDYLAGLTDTQYF. In nucleotides, the CDR3 is TGCGCCAGCAGCCAAGATTACCTAGCGGGGCTCACAGATACGCAGTATTTT.

The chain joins TRBV5-1 to TRBJ1-6, with D maybe TRBD1 (5 bases). This CDR3 has 17 amino acids. Trimming removed 2 bases at V and 7 bases at J, with 19 bases between. Germline V lookup: CDR1 SGHRS, CDR2 YFSETQ. DNA of the CDR3: TGCGCCAGCAGCTTCGGGACGGCTAGCTGGATGAATTCACCCCTCCACTTT. Translated: CASSFGTASWMNSPLHF.

The gene calls are TRBV6-5 and TRBJ1-6; 10 bases line up with TRBD1. Germline trimming cut 6 bases from V and 2 bases from J; bases unmatched to any gene: 1. Germline-derived CDR1 and CDR2 are MNHEY and SVGAGI. This CDR3 spans 15 amino acids. CDR3 region: CASRGQGAYNSPLHF. The CDR3 DNA is TGTGCCAGCAGAGGACAGGGGGCCTATAATTCACCCCTCCACTTT.